This T cell receptor beta chain was sequenced in a study of low-dose radiotherapy and immunotherapy resistance in tumors. Across the study: The patients were given nivolumab 240 mg every two weeks and ipilimumab 1 mg/kg every six weeks, through an intravenous route. Patients took oral aspirin 300 mg daily for four cycles from cycle 1 day 1.

The CDR3 covers 15 residues. V was cut by 2 bases and J by 0 bases, with 11 bases left in between. Germline-derived CDR1 and CDR2 are MNHEY and SVGEGT. The sample holds many counts of this clonotype. Both TCRalpha and TCRbeta chains were reverse transcribed with V-gene-specific primers. The PCR that amplified TCRs ran for 20 to 25 cycles, relying on a constant-region primer and a V-primer adapter. Amplification of isolated mRNA was accomplished via in vitro transcription. From the reads, TCRdb called clonotypes with MiXCR, one entry per CDR3 protein. Here the sample spans some 100,000 distinct CDR3 sequences, 20% to 25% being singletons. Time point reported: after trial treatment. Treatment defined: LDRT plus nivolumab, ipilimumab, low-dose cyclophosphamide and aspirin (RACIN trial). Patients with advanced, tumor-infiltrating lymphocyte-negative solid tumors were eligible.

The TCR comes from a female donor with ovarian cancer. Specimen: PBMCs, collected after low-dose radiotherapy plus immunotherapy. The J gene is TRBJ2-7, the V gene TRBV6-2 or TRBV6-3; D call uncertain. In DNA form, the CDR3 reads TGTGCCAGCAGTTACGCAGCAGCGTTCTCCTACGAGCAGTACTTC. It yields the protein CASSYAAAFSYEQYF.